Listed below are T cell receptor beta chains from one sample, sequenced in a study of beta chain features in type 1 diabetes. TCRdb keeps only in-frame clones here, not all; method: immunoSEQ multiplex PCR. Here the sample spans fewer than 18,000 clones, 76% being singletons. Sequenced sample: stem cell memory CD4+ T cells from blood. These receptors were taken from a woman aged 18-29 years with type 1 diabetes. Both conserved end residues are part of each CDR3. D genes are given only for firm matches. Rows give clone size only sometimes, using once, few, many, or a class for an expanded clone.

D	size	V	J	CDR3	DNA
-	-	TRBV10-2	TRBJ2-3	CASTLGQQGDTQYF	TGCGCCAGCACCCTAGGACAGCAGGGGGATACGCAGTATTTT
TRBD2	-	TRBV19	TRBJ2-1	CASSIRGGDNEQFF	TGTGCCAGTAGTATCCGGGGGGGGGACAATGAGCAGTTCTTC
-	-	TRBV19	TRBJ1-2	CASTRSGSPNYGYTF	TGTGCCAGTACCCGATCGGGGTCCCCTAACTATGGCTACACCTTC
TRBD1	-	TRBV2	TRBJ1-1	CASSEMRPNRGSAFF	TGTGCCAGCAGTGAAATGCGCCCCAACAGGGGATCGGCTTTCTTT
-	-	TRBV6-5	TRBJ2-2	CASSYWGDTGELFF	TGTGCCAGCAGTTATTGGGGGGACACCGGGGAGCTGTTTTTT
-	-	TRBV7-9	TRBJ1-1	CASSLNTEAFF	TGTGCCAGTTCCTTGAACACTGAAGCTTTCTTT
TRBD2	few	TRBV5-1	TRBJ2-7	CASSLDRILAGVSHEQYF	TGCGCCAGCAGCTTGGACCGAATTTTAGCGGGAGTGTCCCACGAGCAGTACTTC
TRBD1	-	TRBV5-1	TRBJ2-7	CASSPWDRGIYEQYF	TGCGCCAGCAGCCCGTGGGACAGGGGGATCTACGAGCAGTACTTC
TRBD2	-	TRBV5-1	TRBJ2-2	CASSFNPGLAATGELFF	TGCGCCAGCAGCTTCAATCCGGGACTAGCGGCCACCGGGGAGCTGTTTTTT
-	-	TRBV14	TRBJ2-4	CASSLGPKNIQYF	TGTGCCAGCAGCCTGGGGCCGAAAAACATTCAGTACTTC
-	-	TRBV5-1	TRBJ2-3	CASRGARTDTQYF	TGCGCCAGCAGGGGGGCCCGCACAGATACGCAGTATTTT
TRBD1	once	TRBV7-9	TRBJ2-1	CASSYTRDRFSEQFF	TGTGCCAGCAGCTATACCCGGGACAGGTTCAGCGAGCAGTTCTTC
-	-	TRBV7-9	TRBJ1-1	CASSKGRNTEAFF	TGTGCCAGCAGCAAAGGGAGGAACACTGAAGCTTTCTTT
-	once	TRBV29-1	TRBJ2-3	CSVDSSTDTQYF	TGCAGCGTTGATTCTAGCACAGATACGCAGTATTTT
TRBD1	-	TRBV6-5	TRBJ1-1	CASSFDRGNTEAFF	TGTGCCAGCAGTTTCGACAGGGGGAACACTGAAGCTTTCTTT
-	once	TRBV28	TRBJ2-6	CASRVQGSGANVLTF	TGTGCCAGCAGAGTACAGGGCTCTGGGGCCAACGTCCTGACTTTC
-	-	TRBV30	TRBJ1-1	CAWSVGGNTEAFF	TGTGCCTGGAGTGTAGGGGGGAACACTGAAGCTTTCTTT
TRBD2	once	TRBV7-9	TRBJ2-1	CASSPRPGEGWKNEQFF	TGTGCCAGCAGCCCCCGCCCGGGGGAGGGTTGGAAGAATGAGCAGTTCTTC
-	-	TRBV11-2	TRBJ2-5	CASSFSSLGLETQYF	TGTGCCAGCAGCTTTAGTTCCCTCGGGTTAGAGACCCAGTACTTC
TRBD2	-	TRBV11-2	TRBJ2-3	CASSQRRERTDTQYF	TGTGCCAGCAGCCAAAGGCGGGAGAGGACAGATACGCAGTATTTT
-	-	TRBV19	TRBJ1-1	CASSIVQLNTEAFF	TGTGCCAGTAGTATAGTCCAGTTGAACACTGAAGCTTTCTTT
-	-	TRBV5-4	TRBJ2-1	CASSHRGASGPYNEQFF	TGTGCCAGCAGCCACCGGGGGGCTAGCGGACCCTACAATGAGCAGTTCTTC
TRBD1	few	TRBV5-1	TRBJ1-5	CASSVTGGDQPQHF	TGCGCCAGCAGCGTCACAGGGGGCGATCAGCCCCAGCATTTT
TRBD1	-	TRBV5-1	TRBJ1-1	CASQSGQGMSTEAFF	TGCGCCAGCCAATCGGGACAGGGGATGAGCACTGAAGCTTTCTTT